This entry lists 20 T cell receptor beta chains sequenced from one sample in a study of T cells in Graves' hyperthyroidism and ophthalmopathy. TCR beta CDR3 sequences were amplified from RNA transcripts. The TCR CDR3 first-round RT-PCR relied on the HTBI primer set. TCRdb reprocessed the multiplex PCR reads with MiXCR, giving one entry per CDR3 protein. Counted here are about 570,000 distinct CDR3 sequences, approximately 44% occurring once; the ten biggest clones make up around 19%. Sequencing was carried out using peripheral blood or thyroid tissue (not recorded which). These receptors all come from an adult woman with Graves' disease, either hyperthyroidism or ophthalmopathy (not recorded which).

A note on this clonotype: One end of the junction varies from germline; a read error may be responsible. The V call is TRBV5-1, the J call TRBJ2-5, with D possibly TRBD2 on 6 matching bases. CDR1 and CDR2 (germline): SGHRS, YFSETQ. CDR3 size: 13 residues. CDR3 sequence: CASSYSGWETQYF. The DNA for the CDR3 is TGTGCCAGCAGCTATAGCGGATGGGAGACCCAGTACTTC.

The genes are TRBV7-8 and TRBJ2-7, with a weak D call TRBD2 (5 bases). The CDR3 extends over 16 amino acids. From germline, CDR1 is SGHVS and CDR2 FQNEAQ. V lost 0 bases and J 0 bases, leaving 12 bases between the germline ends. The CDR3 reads CASSLARVISSYEQYF. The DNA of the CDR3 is TGTGCCAGCAGCTTAGCGCGGGTAATTAGCTCCTACGAGCAGTACTTC.

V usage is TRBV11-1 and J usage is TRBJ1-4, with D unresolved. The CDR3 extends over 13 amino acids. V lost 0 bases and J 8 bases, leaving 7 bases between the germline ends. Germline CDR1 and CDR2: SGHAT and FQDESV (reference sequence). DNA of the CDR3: TGTGCCAGCAGCTTAGCCAGAGGGGAAAAACTGTTTTTT. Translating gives CASSLARGEKLFF.

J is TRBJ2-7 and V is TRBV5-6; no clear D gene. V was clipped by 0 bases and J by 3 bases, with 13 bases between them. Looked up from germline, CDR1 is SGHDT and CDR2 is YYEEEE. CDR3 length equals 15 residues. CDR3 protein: CASSLALTPGYEQYF. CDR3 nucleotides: TGTGCCAGCAGCTTGGCCCTGACCCCGGGCTACGAGCAGTACTTC. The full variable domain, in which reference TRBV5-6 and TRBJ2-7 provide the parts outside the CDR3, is DAGVTQSPTHLIKTRGQQVTLRCSPKSGHDTVSWYQQALGQGPQFIFQYYEEEERQRGNFPDRFSGHQFPNYSSELNVNALLLGDSALYLCASSLALTPGYEQYFGPGTRLTVT.

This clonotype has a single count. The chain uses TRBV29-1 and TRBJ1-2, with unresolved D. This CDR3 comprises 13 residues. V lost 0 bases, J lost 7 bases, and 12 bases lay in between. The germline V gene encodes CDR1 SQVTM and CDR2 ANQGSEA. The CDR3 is CSVEDIGGSGYTF. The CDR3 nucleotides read TGCAGCGTTGAAGACATCGGTGGGAGTGGCTACACCTTC.

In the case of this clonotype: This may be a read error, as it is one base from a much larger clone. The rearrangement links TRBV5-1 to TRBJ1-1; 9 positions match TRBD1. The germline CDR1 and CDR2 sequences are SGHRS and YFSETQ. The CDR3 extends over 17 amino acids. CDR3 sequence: CANSLYSGQGLNTEAFF. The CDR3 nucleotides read TGCGCCAACAGCTTGTATAGTGGACAGGGGTTGAACACTGAAGCTTTCTTT.

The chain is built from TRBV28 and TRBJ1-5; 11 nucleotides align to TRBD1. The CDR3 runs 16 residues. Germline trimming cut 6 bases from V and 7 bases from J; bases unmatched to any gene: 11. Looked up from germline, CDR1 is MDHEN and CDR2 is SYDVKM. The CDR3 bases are TGTGCCAGCAGACGAGAAGGACAGGGGGCTCGACAGCCCCAGCATTTT. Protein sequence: CASRREGQGARQPQHF. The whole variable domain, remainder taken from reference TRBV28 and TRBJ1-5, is DVKVTQSSRYLVKRTGEKVFLECVQDMDHENMFWYRQDPGLGLRLIYFSYDVKMKEKGDIPEGYSVSREKKERFSLILESASTNQTSMYLCASRREGQGARQPQHFGDGTRLSIL.

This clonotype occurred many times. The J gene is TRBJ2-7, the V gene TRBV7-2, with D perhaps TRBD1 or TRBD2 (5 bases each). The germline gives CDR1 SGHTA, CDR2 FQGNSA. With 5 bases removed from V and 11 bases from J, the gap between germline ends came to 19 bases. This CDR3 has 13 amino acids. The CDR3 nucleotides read TGTGCCAGCAGCCCCAGTCGGGACGGATCAAAGTACTTC. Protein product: CASSPSRDGSKYF.

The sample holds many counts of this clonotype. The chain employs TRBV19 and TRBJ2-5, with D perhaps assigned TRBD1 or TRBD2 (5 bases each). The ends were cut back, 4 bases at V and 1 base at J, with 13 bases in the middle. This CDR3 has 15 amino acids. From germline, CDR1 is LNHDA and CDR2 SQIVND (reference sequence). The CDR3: CASSTTGTSQETQYF. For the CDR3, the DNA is TGTGCCAGTAGTACCACGGGGACGTCCCAAGAGACCCAGTACTTC.

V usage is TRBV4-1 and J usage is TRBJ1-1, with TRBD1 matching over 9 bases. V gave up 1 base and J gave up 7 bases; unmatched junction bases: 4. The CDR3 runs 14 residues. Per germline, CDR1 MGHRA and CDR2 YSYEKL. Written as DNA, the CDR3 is TGCGCCAGCAGCCAAGGGGGGGGACAGGGTGAAGCTTTCTTT. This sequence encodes CASSQGGGQGEAFF.

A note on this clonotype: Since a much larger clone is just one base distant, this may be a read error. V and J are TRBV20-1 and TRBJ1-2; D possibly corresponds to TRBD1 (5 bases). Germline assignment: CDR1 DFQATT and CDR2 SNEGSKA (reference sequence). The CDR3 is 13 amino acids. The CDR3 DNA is TGCAGTGCTAGACTGTGGGGAGGGGACGGCTGCACCTTC. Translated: CSARLWGGDGCTF.

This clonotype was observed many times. The CDR3 spells CASSAQGGEQYF. The CDR3, as DNA: TGTGCCAGCAGCGCCCAGGGGGGCGAGCAGTACTTC. The chain has TRBV9 and TRBJ2-7, with D possibly being TRBD1 (7 bases). CDR3 length: 12 residues. Trimming pared 3 bases from V and 6 bases from J, leaving 10 bases between. Germline V gene data show CDR1 as SGDLS and CDR2 as YYNGEE.

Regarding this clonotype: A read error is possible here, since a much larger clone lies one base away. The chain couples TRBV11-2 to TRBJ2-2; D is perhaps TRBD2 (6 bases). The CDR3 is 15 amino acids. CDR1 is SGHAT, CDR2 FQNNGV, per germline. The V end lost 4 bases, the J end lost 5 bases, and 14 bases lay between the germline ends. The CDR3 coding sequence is TGTGCCAGCAGCTCCCCGGGGGATCCAACCGGGGAGCTGTTTTTT. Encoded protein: CASSSPGDPTGELFF.

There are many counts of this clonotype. In DNA, the CDR3 is TGTGCCAGCAGTGAAAGTAGGGGGGGCAATCAGCCCCAGCATTTT. Its translation is CASSESRGGNQPQHF. This chain uses TRBV2 with TRBJ1-5; possible D gene TRBD1, 6 bases. The germline gives CDR1 SNHLY, CDR2 FYNNEI. Trimming took 2 bases from V and 2 from J, leaving 10 bases between them. CDR3 length: 15 amino acids. Together with reference TRBV2 and TRBJ1-5, the CDR3 gives the full variable domain: EPEVTQTPSHQVTQMGQEVILRCVPISNHLYFYWYRQILGQKVEFLVSFYNNEISEKSEIFDDQFSVERPDGSNFTLKIRSTKLEDSAMYFCASSESRGGNQPQHFGDGTRLSIL.

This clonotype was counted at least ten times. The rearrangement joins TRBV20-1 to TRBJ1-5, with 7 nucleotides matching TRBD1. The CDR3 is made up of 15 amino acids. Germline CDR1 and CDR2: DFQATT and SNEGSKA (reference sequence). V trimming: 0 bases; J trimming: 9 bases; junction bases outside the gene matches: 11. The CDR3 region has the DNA TGCAGTGCTAGAGATTCGCGGCAGGGGGATGGGCCCCAGCATTTT. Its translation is CSARDSRQGDGPQHF.

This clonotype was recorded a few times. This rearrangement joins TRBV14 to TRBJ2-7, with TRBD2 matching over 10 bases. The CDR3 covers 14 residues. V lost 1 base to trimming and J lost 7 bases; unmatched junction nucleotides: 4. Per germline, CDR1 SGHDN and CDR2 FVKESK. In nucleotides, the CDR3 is TGTGCCAGCAGCCAAGGGGGACTAGCGAGGGAGCAGTACTTC. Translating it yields CASSQGGLAREQYF.

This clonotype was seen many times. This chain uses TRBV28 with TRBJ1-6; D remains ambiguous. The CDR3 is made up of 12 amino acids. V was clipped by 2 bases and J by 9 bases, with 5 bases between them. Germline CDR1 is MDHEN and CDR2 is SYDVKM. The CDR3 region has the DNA TGTGCCAGCAGTTTAGGGAGTTCACCCCTCCACTTT. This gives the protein CASSLGSSPLHF.

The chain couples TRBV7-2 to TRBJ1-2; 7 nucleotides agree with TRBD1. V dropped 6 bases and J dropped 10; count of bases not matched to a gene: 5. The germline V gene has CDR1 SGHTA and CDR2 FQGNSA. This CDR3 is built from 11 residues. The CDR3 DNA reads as TGTACCAGCAGAGACAGGGTGGACTACACCTTC. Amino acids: CTSRDRVDYTF.

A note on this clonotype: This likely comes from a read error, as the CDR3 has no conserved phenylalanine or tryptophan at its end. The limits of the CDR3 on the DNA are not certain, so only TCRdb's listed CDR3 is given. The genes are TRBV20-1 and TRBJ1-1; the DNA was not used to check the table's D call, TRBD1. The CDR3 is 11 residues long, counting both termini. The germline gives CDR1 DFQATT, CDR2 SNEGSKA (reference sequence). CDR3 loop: CSARETGRGNY.

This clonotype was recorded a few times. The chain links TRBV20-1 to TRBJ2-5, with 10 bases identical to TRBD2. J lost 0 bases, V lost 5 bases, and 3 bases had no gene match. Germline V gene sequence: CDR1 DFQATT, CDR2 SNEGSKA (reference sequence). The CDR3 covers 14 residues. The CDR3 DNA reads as TGCAGTGCTCCTAGCGGGAGTCACCAAGAGACCCAGTACTTC. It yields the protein CSAPSGSHQETQYF.